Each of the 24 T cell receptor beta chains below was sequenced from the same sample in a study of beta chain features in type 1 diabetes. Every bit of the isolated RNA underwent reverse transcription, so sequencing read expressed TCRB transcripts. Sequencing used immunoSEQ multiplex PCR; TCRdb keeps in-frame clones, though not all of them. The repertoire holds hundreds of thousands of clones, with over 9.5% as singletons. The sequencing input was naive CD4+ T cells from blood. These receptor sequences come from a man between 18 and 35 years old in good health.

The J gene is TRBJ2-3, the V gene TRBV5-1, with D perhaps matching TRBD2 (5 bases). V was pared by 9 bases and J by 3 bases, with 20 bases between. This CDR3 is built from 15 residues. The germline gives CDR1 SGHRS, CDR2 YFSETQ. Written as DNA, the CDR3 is TGCGCCACTGCCTCTTCAATCTCGGGGACAGATACGCAGTATTTT. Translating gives CATASSISGTDTQYF.

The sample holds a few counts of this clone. As DNA, the CDR3 is TGCGCCAGCAGCCAAGATCATTACGGGGGGGCCGTTGAGACCCAGTACTTC. It encodes CASSQDHYGGAVETQYF. The chain links TRBV4-1 to TRBJ2-5; 8 bases match TRBD2. V lost 0 bases, J lost 5 bases, and 11 bases stayed unmatched. The length of the CDR3 is 17 residues. Germline V gene data show CDR1 as MGHRA and CDR2 as YSYEKL.

The CDR3 loop is CAWSRGFVSNQPQHF. The CDR3 coding sequence is TGTGCCTGGAGTAGAGGGTTTGTGAGCAATCAGCCCCAGCATTTT. This sequence joins TRBV30 and TRBJ1-5; no clear D gene. This CDR3 comprises 15 residues. CDR1 is GTSNPN, CDR2 SVGIG, per germline (reference sequence). V lost 2 bases to trimming and J lost 1 base, with 12 bases between them.

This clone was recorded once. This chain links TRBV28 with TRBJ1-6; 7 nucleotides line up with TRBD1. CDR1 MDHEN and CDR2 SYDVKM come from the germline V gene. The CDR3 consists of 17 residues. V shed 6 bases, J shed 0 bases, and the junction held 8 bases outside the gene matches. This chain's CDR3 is CASRLGQFGSYNSPLHF. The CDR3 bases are TGTGCCAGCAGATTGGGACAGTTCGGCTCCTATAATTCACCCCTCCACTTT.

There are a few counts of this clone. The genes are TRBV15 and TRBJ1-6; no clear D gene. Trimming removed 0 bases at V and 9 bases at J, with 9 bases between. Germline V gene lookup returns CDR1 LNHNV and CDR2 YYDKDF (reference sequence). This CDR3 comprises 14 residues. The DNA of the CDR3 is TGTGCCACCAGCAGAGATCGGGGTGGTTCACCCCTCCACTTT. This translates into CATSRDRGGSPLHF.

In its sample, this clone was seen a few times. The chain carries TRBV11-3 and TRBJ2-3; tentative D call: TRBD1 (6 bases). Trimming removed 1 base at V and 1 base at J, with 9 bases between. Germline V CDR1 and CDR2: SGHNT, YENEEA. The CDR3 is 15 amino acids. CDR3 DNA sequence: TGTGCCAGCAGCTTAGGACAGGTCGGCACAGATACGCAGTATTTT. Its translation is CASSLGQVGTDTQYF.

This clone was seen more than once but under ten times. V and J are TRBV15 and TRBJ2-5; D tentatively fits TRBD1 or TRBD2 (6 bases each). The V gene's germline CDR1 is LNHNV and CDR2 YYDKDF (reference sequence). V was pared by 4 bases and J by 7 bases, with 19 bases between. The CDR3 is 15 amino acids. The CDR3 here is CATSKEGGVKGTQYF. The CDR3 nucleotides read TGTGCCACCAGCAAAGAGGGGGGAGTTAAAGGGACCCAGTACTTC.

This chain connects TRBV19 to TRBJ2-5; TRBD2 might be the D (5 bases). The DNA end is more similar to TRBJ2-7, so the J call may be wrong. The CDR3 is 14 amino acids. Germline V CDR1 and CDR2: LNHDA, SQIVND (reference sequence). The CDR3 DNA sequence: TGTGCCAGTAGTCCGAGGGCGACCTCCTACGAGCAGTACTTC. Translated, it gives CASSPRATSYEQYF.

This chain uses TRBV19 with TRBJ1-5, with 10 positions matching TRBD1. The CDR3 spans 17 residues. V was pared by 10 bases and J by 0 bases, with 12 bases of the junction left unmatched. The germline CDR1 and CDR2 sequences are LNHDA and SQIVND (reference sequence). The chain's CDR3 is CATNPGQGSFSNQPQHF. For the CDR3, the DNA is TGTGCCACTAATCCGGGACAGGGGTCGTTTAGCAATCAGCCCCAGCATTTT.

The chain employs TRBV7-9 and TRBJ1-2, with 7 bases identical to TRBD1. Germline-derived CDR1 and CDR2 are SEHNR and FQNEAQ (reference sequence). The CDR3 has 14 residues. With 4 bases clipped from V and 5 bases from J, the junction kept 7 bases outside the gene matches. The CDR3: CASSSTGYDYGYTF. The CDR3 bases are TGTGCCAGCAGCTCGACAGGGTACGATTATGGCTACACCTTC. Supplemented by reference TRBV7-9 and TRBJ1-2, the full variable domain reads DTGVSQNPRHKITKRGQNVTFRCDPISEHNRLYWYRQTLGQGPEFLTYFQNEAQLEKSRLLSDRFSAERPKGSFSTLEIQRTEQGDSAMYLCASSSTGYDYGYTFGSGTRLTVV.

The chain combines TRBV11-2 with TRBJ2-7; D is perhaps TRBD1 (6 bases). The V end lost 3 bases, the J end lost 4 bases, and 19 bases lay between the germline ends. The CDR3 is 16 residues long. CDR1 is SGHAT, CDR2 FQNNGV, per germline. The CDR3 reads CASSFILGGSIYEQYF. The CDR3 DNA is TGTGCCAGCAGCTTTATATTAGGGGGATCCATATACGAGCAGTACTTC. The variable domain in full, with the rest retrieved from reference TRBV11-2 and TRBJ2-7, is EAGVAQSPRYKIIEKRQSVAFWCNPISGHATLYWYQQILGQGPKLLIQFQNNGVVDDSQLPKDRFSAERLKGVDSTLKIQPAKLEDSAVYLCASSFILGGSIYEQYFGPGTRLTVT.

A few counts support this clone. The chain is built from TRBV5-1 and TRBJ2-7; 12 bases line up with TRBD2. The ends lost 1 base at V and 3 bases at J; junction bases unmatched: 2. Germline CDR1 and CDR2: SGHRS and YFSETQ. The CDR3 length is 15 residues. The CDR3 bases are TGCGCCAGCAGCTTGACACTAGCGGGGGGCTACGAGCAGTACTTC. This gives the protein CASSLTLAGGYEQYF. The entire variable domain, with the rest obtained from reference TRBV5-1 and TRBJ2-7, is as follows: KAGVTQTPRYLIKTRGQQVTLSCSPISGHRSVSWYQQTPGQGLQFLFEYFSETQRNKGNFPGRFSGRQFSNSRSEMNVSTLELGDSALYLCASSLTLAGGYEQYFGPGTRLTVT.

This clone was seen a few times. CDR3 nucleotides: TGTGCCAGCAGTTACGGTTCGGGACAGGGGGTCGAGCAGTACTTC. Residues: CASSYGSGQGVEQYF. The chain links TRBV6-6 to TRBJ2-7; 11 nucleotides agree with TRBD1. Germline V gene sequence: CDR1 MNHNY, CDR2 SVGAGI (reference sequence). Trimming at V came to 2 bases and at J to 6 bases, leaving 6 bases not matched to a gene. The CDR3 spans 15 residues.

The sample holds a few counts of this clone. Here the CDR3 DNA reads TGTGCCAGCAGCCCCGGGACAGGGGAAAGGCAGCCCCAGCATTTT. It codes for CASSPGTGERQPQHF. This rearrangement joins TRBV7-2 to TRBJ1-5; 10 nucleotides match TRBD1. From germline, CDR1 is SGHTA and CDR2 FQGNSA. The CDR3 contains 15 residues. J lost 7 bases, V lost 5 bases, and 8 bases had no gene match.

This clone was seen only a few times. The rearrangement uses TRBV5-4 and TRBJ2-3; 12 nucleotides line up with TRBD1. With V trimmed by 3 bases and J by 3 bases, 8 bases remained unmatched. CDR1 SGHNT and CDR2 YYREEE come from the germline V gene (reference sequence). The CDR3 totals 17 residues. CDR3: CASSWGQGASGTDTQYF. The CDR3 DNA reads TGTGCCAGCAGCTGGGGACAGGGGGCGAGTGGGACAGATACGCAGTATTTT.

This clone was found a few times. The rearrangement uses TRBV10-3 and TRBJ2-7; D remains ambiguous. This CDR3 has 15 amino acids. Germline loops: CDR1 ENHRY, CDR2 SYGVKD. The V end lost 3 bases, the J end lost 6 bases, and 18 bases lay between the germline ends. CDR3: CAISDPTVRGSEQYF. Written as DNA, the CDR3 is TGTGCCATCAGTGACCCCACGGTGAGAGGATCCGAGCAGTACTTC.

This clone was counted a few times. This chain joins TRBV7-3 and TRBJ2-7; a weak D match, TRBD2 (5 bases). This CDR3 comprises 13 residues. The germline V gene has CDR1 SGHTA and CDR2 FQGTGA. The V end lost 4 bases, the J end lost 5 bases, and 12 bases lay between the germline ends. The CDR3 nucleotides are TGTGCCAGCAGCTCAACGGGGAGCGACGAGCAGTACTTC. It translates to CASSSTGSDEQYF.

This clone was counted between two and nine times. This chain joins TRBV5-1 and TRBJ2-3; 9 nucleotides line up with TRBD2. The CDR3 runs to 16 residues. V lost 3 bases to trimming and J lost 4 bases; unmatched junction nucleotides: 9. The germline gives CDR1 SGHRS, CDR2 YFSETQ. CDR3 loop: CASSSASGISADTQYF. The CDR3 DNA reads TGCGCCAGCAGCTCGGCTAGCGGGATTAGCGCAGATACGCAGTATTTT.

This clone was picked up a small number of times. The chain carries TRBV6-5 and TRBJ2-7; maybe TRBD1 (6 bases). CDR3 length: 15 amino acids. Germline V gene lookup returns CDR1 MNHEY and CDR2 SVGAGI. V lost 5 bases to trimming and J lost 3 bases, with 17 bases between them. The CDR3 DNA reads TGTGCCAGCAGTCAACAGGGACCCCTCCTCTACGAGCAGTACTTC. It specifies CASSQQGPLLYEQYF.

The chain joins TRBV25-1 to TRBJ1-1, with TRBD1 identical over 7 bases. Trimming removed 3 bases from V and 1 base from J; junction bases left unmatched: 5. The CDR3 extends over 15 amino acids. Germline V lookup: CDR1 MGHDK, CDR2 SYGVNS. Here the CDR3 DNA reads TGTGCCAGCAGTGAGACAGGGCTGGGGAACACTGAAGCTTTCTTT. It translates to CASSETGLGNTEAFF.

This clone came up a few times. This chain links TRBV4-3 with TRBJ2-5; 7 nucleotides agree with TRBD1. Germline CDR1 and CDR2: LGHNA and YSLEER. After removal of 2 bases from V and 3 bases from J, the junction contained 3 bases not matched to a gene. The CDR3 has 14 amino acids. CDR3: CASSQQTGEETQYF. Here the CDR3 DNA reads TGCGCCAGCAGCCAACAAACAGGGGAAGAGACCCAGTACTTC.

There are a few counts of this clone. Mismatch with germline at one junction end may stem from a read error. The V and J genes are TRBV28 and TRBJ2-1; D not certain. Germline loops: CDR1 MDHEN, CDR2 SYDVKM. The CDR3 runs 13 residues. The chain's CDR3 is CASSFIPRQKEVF. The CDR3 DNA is TGTGCCAGCAGTTTTATTCCGAGACAAAAAGAAGTCTTC.

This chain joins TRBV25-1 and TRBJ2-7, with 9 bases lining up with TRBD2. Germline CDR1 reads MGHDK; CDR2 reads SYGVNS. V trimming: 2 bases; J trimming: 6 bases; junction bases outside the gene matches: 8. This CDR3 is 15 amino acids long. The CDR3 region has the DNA TGTGCCAGCAGTGAACTCCTTAGCGGGAGAGGCGAGCAGTACTTC. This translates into CASSELLSGRGEQYF.

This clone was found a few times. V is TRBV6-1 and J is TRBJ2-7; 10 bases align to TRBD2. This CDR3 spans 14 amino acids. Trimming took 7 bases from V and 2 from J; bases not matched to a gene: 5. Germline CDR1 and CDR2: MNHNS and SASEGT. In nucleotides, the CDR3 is TGTGCCAGCACTTTAAGCGGGAGGGCCTACGAGCAGTACTTC. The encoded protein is CASTLSGRAYEQYF.